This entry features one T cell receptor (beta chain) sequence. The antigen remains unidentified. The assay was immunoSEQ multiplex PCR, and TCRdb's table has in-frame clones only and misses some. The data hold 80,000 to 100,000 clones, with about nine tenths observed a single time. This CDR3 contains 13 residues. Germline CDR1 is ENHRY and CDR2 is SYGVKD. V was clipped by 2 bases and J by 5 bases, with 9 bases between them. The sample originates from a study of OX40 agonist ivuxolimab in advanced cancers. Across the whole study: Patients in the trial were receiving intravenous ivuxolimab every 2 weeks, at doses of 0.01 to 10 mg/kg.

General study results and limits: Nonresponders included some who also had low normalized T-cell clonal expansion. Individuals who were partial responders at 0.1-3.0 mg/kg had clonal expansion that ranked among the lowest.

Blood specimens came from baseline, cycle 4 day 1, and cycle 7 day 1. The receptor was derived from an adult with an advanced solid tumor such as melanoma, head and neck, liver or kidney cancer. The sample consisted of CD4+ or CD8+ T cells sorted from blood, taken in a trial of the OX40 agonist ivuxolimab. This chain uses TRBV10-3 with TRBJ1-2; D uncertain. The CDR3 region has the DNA TGTGCCATCAGTGAGAGGCTGGAGTATGGCTACACCTTC. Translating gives CAISERLEYGYTF.